This T cell receptor beta chain comes out of a study of blood T cells in healthy people across ages (dated by TCRdb to between 2014 and 2016). Regarding the complete study: Template switching captured roughly one uniquely barcoded TCR beta cDNA molecule per two T cells in model experiments. The study measured age-related changes in TCR beta repertoire diversity using deep sequencing normalized with unique cDNA molecular identifiers. Donors were grouped into four age groups: young (average roughly 15 years), middle-aged (39), aged (62) and long-lived (approximately 78). To avoid experimental bias, donors of different ages were randomly spread across the sequencing lanes. Two additional independent replicas of 1 million unique cDNA reads from the same blood draw were analyzed for two donors (one aged 18 to 29 and one aged 80 or older).

Overall study results and their limits: Total diversity estimates from one million sequenced T cells were considered lower bounds and underestimates. As age increased, observed TCR beta diversity per million T cells dropped in a roughly linear way, and a significant reduction was already evident by age around 41. Because profiling used bulk unsorted PBMCs, naive and antigen-experienced compartments could not be compared conclusively. Compared with the aged group, more naive CD4+ T cells, fewer expanded clones and increased TCR diversity were shown by the long-lived group, suggesting age selection. Donor CMV infection status was unknown, potentially confounding age-related changes in expanded clonotypes. The percentage of naive T cells measured by flow cytometry correlated strongly with observed TCR beta diversity.

With regard to this clonotype: There is no known antigen for this receptor. Qualities for individual bases were not recorded, and no much larger clone is one base off.

The library was generated by 5' RACE. The instrument was an Illumina HiSeq 2500. A second PCR of roughly 7 to 12 cycles was performed with a sample-barcoded 5' primer and a J-beta primer mix. A unique molecular identifier was introduced onto each TCR beta cDNA molecule by a template-switch 5' adaptor carrying 12 random nucleotides. Each sample yielded at least 2.5 million CDR3-containing paired-end reads. First-strand cDNA was synthesized from all RNA with the Mint cDNA synthesis kit, primed by a TRBC-specific oligonucleotide. Following uracil-DNA glycosylase treatment, all cDNA underwent a first 18-cycle PCR with the universal primers M1SS and BC2_uni_R. Under the source paper's analysis protocol: Each sample was normalized by randomly selecting 1 million high-quality reads, each carrying a distinct molecular identifier. Instead of being binned into consensus sequences, reads with shared molecular identifiers were discarded. CDR3 identification, clonotype clustering and error correction used MiTCR with a Q25 quality threshold and the strictest error-elimination algorithm. A nonparametric unseen species model with Euler transformation was used to estimate a lower bound on total TCR beta diversity. TCRdb itself trimmed the public reads at Q25 with fastp, ran MiXCR and retained productive beta chains. Merged by CDR3 protein, the rows form single entries marked with the most common genes and DNA. TCRdb's processing, not the study's, gives the V and J calls here. This sample is represented by roughly 1.6 million distinct CDR3 sequences; 30% to 40% of them were singletons. 11% of the sample is taken by the ten largest.

Trimming removed 0 bases from V and 4 bases from J, leaving 16 bases between the germline ends. Per the germline V gene (reference sequence), DFQATT is the CDR1 and SNEGSKA is the CDR2. Including the terminal cysteine and phenylalanine, the CDR3 comprises 16 residues. Only CDR3 DNA is held: 48 bases, read in frame from base 1. The donors were 40 or so Caucasian individuals from Russia, aged 6 to 90 years, who were systemically healthy. About 9.1 milliliters of peripheral blood were collected from each donor into EDTA-treated Vacutainer tubes. Ficoll-Paque density-gradient centrifugation was used to isolate PBMCs, with at least 6.5 million per sample. Total RNA was extracted from PBMCs with Trizol reagent, with at least 6 micrograms obtained per sample. Naive CD45RAhigh/CD27high T cell percentages were measured by flow cytometry on a PBMC aliquot from every donor.

The V and J genes are TRBV20-1 and TRBJ2-1; the D gene is perhaps TRBD1 or TRBD2, as each covers 5 bases. The origin of this receptor is a woman in her 30s in good health. Material: blood. The DNA sequence reads TGCAGTGCTAGAGATCCGAAGACAGCGGCTTACAATGAGCAGTTCTTC. This codes for CSARDPKTAAYNEQFF.